This T cell receptor (beta chain) was captured by sequencing in a study of CD8 T cells in Susac syndrome. Germline values: CDR1 SGDLS, CDR2 YYNGEE. The CDR3 extends over 16 amino acids. Trimming removed 3 bases at V and 0 bases at J, with 13 bases between. With random hexamers, 0.5 to 1 ug RNA was reverse transcribed. Across 54 Vbeta and 13 Jbeta, TCR beta CDR3 was amplified with immunoSEQ multiplex PCR. TCRdb itself ran the immunoSEQ multiplex PCR reads through MiXCR, one entry per CDR3 protein. Of around 130,000 distinct CDR3 sequences listed, roughly 76% are singletons. The genes are TRBV9 and TRBJ2-1; no reliable D call. Sequenced: CD8+ T cells from PBMCs. The TCR was taken from a human donor with multiple sclerosis. CDR3 residues: CASSASMGFSYNEQFF. The CDR3 nucleotides are TGTGCCAGCAGCGCGTCGATGGGATTCTCCTACAATGAGCAGTTCTTC.